What follows are 23 T cell receptor beta chains derived from one specimen sequenced in a study of T cells in Graves' hyperthyroidism and ophthalmopathy. Researchers took RNA transcripts and amplified the TCR beta CDR3 regions from them. RT-PCR in the first round (using the HTBI primer set) targeted the TCR CDR3. TCRdb redid the calling of the multiplex PCR reads with MiXCR, one entry per CDR3 protein. The table includes 450,000 to 600,000 distinct CDR3 sequences, about 15% detected once. The sample taken for sequencing was blood. These receptors originate from a woman aged 40 to 50 with Graves' hyperthyroidism.

This clonotype has only a few counts. The chain combines TRBV10-2 with TRBJ1-2, with 8 bases that match TRBD1. The junction had 11 bases not matched to a gene; V was cut back by 6 bases and J by 2 bases. Germline CDR1 reads WSHSY; CDR2 reads SAAADI. CDR3 length: 16 amino acids. The CDR3 protein is CASRAGLTGENYGYTF. CDR3 DNA sequence: TGCGCCAGCAGAGCGGGCCTGACAGGGGAGAACTATGGCTACACCTTC.

As concerns this clonotype: A much larger clone is a single base away; this may be a read error. The chain combines TRBV18 with TRBJ2-1; no reliable D call. The assigned J gene may be wrong: the sequence end matches TRBJ2-7 better. CDR3 length: 12 amino acids. Germline V CDR1 and CDR2: KGHSH, LQKENI. The CDR3 DNA sequence: TGTGCCAGCTCACCAGCCCCCAATGAGCAGTACTTC. Amino acids: CASSPAPNEQYF.

This clonotype was recorded at least ten times. The chain combines TRBV20-1 with TRBJ2-7, with 9 bases identical to TRBD2. V shed 7 bases, J shed 3 bases, and the junction held 4 bases outside the gene matches. Germline-derived CDR1 and CDR2 are DFQATT and SNEGSKA (reference sequence). The CDR3 has 12 amino acids. The CDR3 is CSGAGGIYEQYF. The CDR3 coding sequence is TGCAGTGGAGCGGGAGGTATCTACGAGCAGTACTTC.

CDR3 sequence: CASSAGAGSNTGELFF. In nucleotides, the CDR3 is TGTGCCAGCAGCGCTGGGGCAGGATCGAACACCGGGGAGCTGTTTTTT. The chain has TRBV9 and TRBJ2-2; TRBD1 is a possible D gene (5 bases). CDR3 length equals 16 residues. The V gene lost 3 bases and the J gene lost 0 bases, with 12 bases spanning the gap. Germline assignment: CDR1 SGDLS and CDR2 YYNGEE.

This clonotype was seen repeatedly, ten times or more. This rearrangement joins TRBV3-1 to TRBJ2-3; 9 bases are a match to TRBD2. The length of the CDR3 is 16 residues. CDR1 LGHDT and CDR2 YNNKEL come from the germline V gene (reference sequence). After removal of 3 bases from V and 3 bases from J, the junction contained 7 bases not matched to a gene. CDR3 loop: CASSQGLAVGTDTQYF. The CDR3 nucleotides are TGTGCCAGCAGCCAGGGACTAGCTGTTGGAACAGATACGCAGTATTTT.

This clonotype was found many times. This chain uses TRBV28 with TRBJ2-3; a possible D gene is TRBD2 (5 bases). Between the trimmed V and J ends, which lost 6 bases and 4 bases, there was a span of 17 bases. The CDR3 contains 15 residues. Germline assignment: CDR1 MDHEN and CDR2 SYDVKM. The CDR3 nucleotides are TGTGCCAGCAGCCGCCGAGGGAAAGGCGCAGATACGCAGTATTTT. Protein: CASSRRGKGADTQYF.

The rearrangement links TRBV19 to TRBJ2-2; D is unclear. CDR1 and CDR2 from the germline V gene are LNHDA and SQIVND (reference sequence). Trimming removed 3 bases at V and 7 bases at J, with 3 bases between. The CDR3 covers 11 residues. The DNA for the CDR3 is TGTGCCAGTAGTATTATCGGGGAGCTGTTTTTT. Amino acids: CASSIIGELFF.

The gene calls are TRBV29-1 and TRBJ2-2; D is perhaps TRBD1 (6 bases). Per the germline V gene, CDR1 is SQVTM and CDR2 is ANQGSEA. V was trimmed by 6 bases and J by 4 bases, leaving 9 bases between them. The CDR3 sequence is 12 residues long. The chain's CDR3 is CSVTGVTGELFF. Written as DNA, the CDR3 is TGCAGCGTGACAGGAGTCACCGGGGAGCTGTTTTTT.

The chain carries TRBV4-1 and TRBJ2-5; the D gene is possibly TRBD1 (6 bases). The length of the CDR3 is 16 residues. Germline V gives CDR1 MGHRA, CDR2 YSYEKL. The germline V and J ends were trimmed by 0 bases and 4 bases, with 15 bases remaining between them. CDR3 loop: CASSQEGVGAGETQYF. The CDR3 nucleotides read TGCGCCAGCAGCCAAGAAGGGGTGGGGGCGGGAGAGACCCAGTACTTC.

This clonotype was observed many times. The chain links TRBV7-2 to TRBJ2-5; 7 bases fit TRBD1. This CDR3 has 15 residues. V lost 5 bases to trimming and J lost 1 base; unmatched junction nucleotides: 7. CDR1 is SGHTA and CDR2 is FQGNSA in the germline V gene. The CDR3 loop reads CASSIWTGSQETQYF. CDR3 DNA: TGTGCCAGCAGCATTTGGACAGGCTCCCAAGAGACCCAGTACTTC.

This clonotype was detected only a few times. The rearrangement joins TRBV20-1 to TRBJ2-7, with 11 bases aligning to TRBD2. There are 17 residues in the CDR3. Germline CDR1 DFQATT, CDR2 SNEGSKA (reference sequence). With 1 base clipped from V and 4 bases from J, the junction kept 12 bases outside the gene matches. Written as DNA, the CDR3 is TGCAGTGCTAGAGCCCGGGGACTAGCGGACCTACGGTACGAGCAGTACTTC. Protein sequence: CSARARGLADLRYEQYF.

This clonotype was recorded at least ten times. The chain is built from TRBV2 and TRBJ2-2; 7 bases line up with TRBD2. The length of the CDR3 is 15 residues. CDR1 and CDR2 (germline): SNHLY, FYNNEI. The J segment lost 5 bases and the V segment lost 3 bases, leaving 6 bases of the junction unmatched. CDR3 sequence (DNA): TGTGCCAGCAGTGAGACTAGCTGGGAGACCGGGGAGCTGTTTTTT. Amino acid sequence: CASSETSWETGELFF.

This clonotype has at least ten counts. This chain connects TRBV7-2 to TRBJ2-1; 7 bases line up with TRBD2. This CDR3 spans 14 amino acids. The V and J ends lost 7 bases and 6 bases, in that order; junction bases with no gene match: 9. The germline CDR1 and CDR2 sequences are SGHTA and FQGNSA. Here the CDR3 DNA reads TGTGCCAGCACCCTCAGCGGCGGGGGCAATGAGCAGTTCTTC. Encoded protein: CASTLSGGGNEQFF.

At least ten counts were recorded for this clonotype. This chain's CDR3 is CASSLSSYQETQYF. The CDR3 region has the DNA TGTGCCAGCAGCTTATCTAGCTACCAAGAGACCCAGTACTTC. V and J are TRBV11-3 and TRBJ2-5; D may be TRBD2 (5 bases). V lost 2 bases to trimming and J lost 0 bases, with 7 bases between them. The CDR3 has 14 residues. CDR1 is SGHNT and CDR2 is YENEEA in the germline V gene.

This clonotype appeared many times. This chain links TRBV15 with TRBJ2-7, with 9 bases that match TRBD2. This CDR3 is 17 amino acids long. The germline V gene encodes CDR1 LNHNV and CDR2 YYDKDF (reference sequence). Trimming cost V 1 base and J 1 base; bases outside gene matches: 8. CDR3 sequence: CATSRGSLAGGSYEQYF. CDR3 nucleotides: TGTGCCACCAGCAGAGGTTCCCTTGCGGGAGGGTCCTACGAGCAGTACTTC. The full variable domain, rest sourced from reference TRBV15 and TRBJ2-7, is DAMVIQNPRYQVTQFGKPVTLSCSQTLNHNVMYWYQQKSSQAPKLLFHYYDKDFNNEADTPDNFQSRRPNTSFCFLDIRSPGLGDTAMYLCATSRGSLAGGSYEQYFGPGTRLTVT.

This clonotype appeared many times. The chain employs TRBV28 and TRBJ2-3, with a weak D call TRBD2 (7 bases). V was pared by 7 bases and J by 6 bases, with 38 bases between. Germline CDR1 reads MDHEN; CDR2 reads SYDVKM. CDR3 length equals 21 residues. The CDR3 sequence is CASKSSGARRERKTEVDTQYF. For the CDR3, the DNA is TGTGCCAGCAAATCGTCAGGGGCCCGGCGGGAGCGCAAAACCGAGGTCGATACGCAGTATTTT.

The rearrangement uses TRBV20-1 and TRBJ2-3; weak D call: TRBD2 (6 bases). Per germline, CDR1 DFQATT and CDR2 SNEGSKA (reference sequence). Trimming left V 0 bases short and J 6 bases short, with 16 bases between. This CDR3 comprises 15 residues. CDR3 in DNA: TGCAGTGCTAGAGACCCACCTAGCCGGGGGGATACGCAGTATTTT. Its translation is CSARDPPSRGDTQYF.

This clonotype was picked up a small number of times. The CDR3 DNA follows: TGCAGTGCCCCGGCCCTAGCGGGAGCTAAGTATGAGCAGTTCTTC. This translates into CSAPALAGAKYEQFF. The chain is built from TRBV20-1 and TRBJ2-1, with 10 bases matching TRBD2. The CDR3 runs 15 residues. The V and J ends lost 6 bases and 8 bases, in that order; junction bases with no gene match: 13. Germline V lookup: CDR1 DFQATT, CDR2 SNEGSKA (reference sequence).

This clonotype was seen many times. The J gene is TRBJ1-1, the V gene TRBV5-1; the D gene is possibly TRBD1 (5 bases). The CDR3 length is 17 residues. V lost 5 bases to trimming and J lost 3 bases, with 23 bases between them. Germline CDR1 reads SGHRS; CDR2 reads YFSETQ. CDR3 region: CASSQTLRGEVDTEAFF. DNA of the CDR3: TGCGCCAGCAGTCAGACATTACGGGGGGAAGTTGACACTGAAGCTTTCTTT.

In regard to this clonotype: One base away lies a much larger clone, so this may be a sequencing read error. The chain carries TRBV30 and TRBJ1-2; a weak D match, TRBD1 (5 bases). Germline V CDR1 and CDR2: GTSNPN, SVGIG (reference sequence). The V end lost 0 bases, the J end lost 10 bases, and 21 bases lay between the germline ends. CDR3 length equals 15 residues. DNA for the CDR3: TGTGCCTGGAGTGTAACTTGGGGCGGGATCGGTGACTACACCTTC. Amino acids: CAWSVTWGGIGDYTF. Full variable domain (rest looked up from reference TRBV30 and TRBJ1-2): SQTIHQWPATLVQPVGSPLSLECTVEGTSNPNLYWYRQAAGRGLQLLFYSVGIGQISSEVPQNLSASRPQDRQFILSSKKLLLSDSGFYLCAWSVTWGGIGDYTFGSGTRLTVV.

This clonotype came up many times. This sequence joins TRBV4-2 and TRBJ2-5, with D hard to call. Per germline, CDR1 LGHNA and CDR2 YNFKEQ. Trimming shortened V by 0 bases and J by 0 bases, and 11 bases separated the two germline ends. The CDR3 extends over 16 amino acids. The CDR3 coding sequence is TGTGCCAGCAGCCAAGATTGGGCAGCTGACCAAGAGACCCAGTACTTC. It translates to CASSQDWAADQETQYF.

This clonotype was detected many times. The rearrangement uses TRBV7-8 and TRBJ1-5, with D unresolved. CDR3 length equals 15 residues. V lost 1 base and J lost 0, with 7 bases in between. Germline values: CDR1 SGHVS, CDR2 FQNEAQ. The CDR3 nucleotides read TGTGCCAGCAGCTTAGGGGCGAATAGCAATCAGCCCCAGCATTTT. This sequence encodes CASSLGANSNQPQHF.

This clonotype showed up many times. This chain uses TRBV12-3 or TRBV12-4 with TRBJ1-1; D ambiguous. The CDR3 has 12 amino acids. With 2 bases removed from V and 11 bases from J, the gap between germline ends came to 12 bases. The chain's CDR3 is CASSLNSPRAFF. DNA of the CDR3: TGTGCCAGCAGTTTAAACAGCCCCAGGGCTTTCTTT.